The 2 T cell receptor beta chains in this list originate from one sample, sequenced in a study of spatial heterogeneity in lung cancer. Findings of the study overall: How many expanded intratumoral alpha and beta TCRs were present tracked the tumor mutation count, which was a count of nonsynonymous mutations.

Regarding time point: sample taken at primary tumor resection. Each CDR3 protein is one row after TCRdb ran MiXCR on the 5' RACE reads. The sample holds 20,000 to 30,000 distinct CDR3 sequences, around 8.8% seen once. Their antigens are not known. Sequences were derived from lung tumor tissue, sampled at surgery. Receptors originate from a male donor with early-stage non-small cell lung cancer.

Ten or more counts support this clonotype. The CDR3 DNA sequence: TGCAGCGACCAAGAGACCCAGTACTTC. It translates to CSDQETQYF. This chain connects TRBV29-1 to TRBJ2-5; D remains unclear. Per the germline V gene, CDR1 is SQVTM and CDR2 is ANQGSEA. The V end lost 7 bases, the J end lost 0 bases, and 0 bases lay between the germline ends. CDR3 length equals 9 residues.

This clonotype has at least ten counts. V gene TRBV20-1 combines with J gene TRBJ2-7; D may be TRBD2 (6 bases). Germline loops: CDR1 DFQATT, CDR2 SNEGSKA (reference sequence). The CDR3 length is 11 residues. Trimming cost V 3 bases and J 3 bases, with 6 bases left between them. The CDR3 coding sequence is TGCAGTGCTAGTAGCGGCTACGAGCAGTACTTC. Residues: CSASSGYEQYF.